This entry lists 30 T cell receptor beta chains sequenced from one sample in a study of blood T cells in healthy people across ages. With a J-beta primer mix and a sample-barcoded 5' primer, a second PCR ran roughly 7 to 11 cycles. TCRdb re-called the 5' RACE reads with MiXCR, one entry per CDR3 protein. The profile covers about 680,000 distinct CDR3 sequences, with 49% appearing a single time and about a third taken by the ten largest. The sequenced material came from blood. The source of these receptors is a woman aged 55-70 years in good health.

This clonotype occurred a few times. The chain combines TRBV20-1 with TRBJ2-3; 10 nucleotides line up with TRBD2. This CDR3 comprises 15 residues. Looked up from germline, CDR1 is DFQATT and CDR2 is SNEGSKA (reference sequence). J gave up 1 base and V 3 bases, and 4 bases lay outside the gene matches. The CDR3 nucleotides are TGCAGTGCTAGTGCTAGCGGGAGTGGCACAGATACGCAGTATTTT. Protein product: CSASASGSGTDTQYF.

This clonotype showed up just a few times. The chain uses TRBV20-1 and TRBJ2-7; D possibly corresponds to TRBD2 (5 bases). V was trimmed by 0 bases and J by 0 bases, leaving 12 bases between them. This CDR3 has 15 amino acids. Germline CDR1 DFQATT, CDR2 SNEGSKA (reference sequence). CDR3 residues: CSARDTSGSSYEQYF. In nucleotides, the CDR3 is TGCAGTGCTAGAGATACCAGCGGTAGCTCCTACGAGCAGTACTTC.

This clonotype is a singleton in its sample. This chain uses TRBV28 with TRBJ1-2, with D possibly TRBD1 on 5 matching bases. V lost 8 bases, J lost 2 bases, and 9 bases lay in between. Germline loops: CDR1 MDHEN, CDR2 SYDVKM. The CDR3 covers 12 residues. DNA for the CDR3: TGTGCCAGCGTCGGGACGAACTATGGCTACACCTTC. It is translated as CASVGTNYGYTF.

To note about this clonotype: The germline gene is not matched at one end of the junction; a read error may be the cause. The chain couples TRBV29-1 to TRBJ2-7, with TRBD2 as a possible D gene (5 bases). The CDR3 runs 15 residues. Looked up from germline, CDR1 is SQVTM and CDR2 is ANQGSEA. Here the CDR3 reads CSVDRFGEPDNEPYF. CDR3 sequence (DNA): TGCAGCGTTGATCGGTTCGGGGAACCAGACAATGAGCCGTACTTC.

The V gene is TRBV29-1, the J gene TRBJ2-5; 7 bases align to TRBD1. Losses at the gene ends were 6 bases for V and 1 base for J; bases not matched to a gene: 2. Germline V gene data show CDR1 as SQVTM and CDR2 as ANQGSEA. The CDR3 loop spans 12 amino acids. The CDR3 coding sequence is TGCAGCGTCGGGACAGCCCAAGAGACCCAGTACTTC. This gives the protein CSVGTAQETQYF.

This clonotype was detected only a few times. The chain recombines TRBV20-1 with TRBJ2-1, with 12 bases matching TRBD2. CDR3 length equals 17 residues. Per the germline V gene, CDR1 is DFQATT and CDR2 is SNEGSKA (reference sequence). V shed 5 bases, J shed 1 base, and the junction held 9 bases outside the gene matches. In nucleotides, the CDR3 is TGCAGTGCTGAGGCTAGCGGGAGGGCCGGTTCCTACAATGAGCAGTTCTTC. It yields the protein CSAEASGRAGSYNEQFF.

The chain uses TRBV6-6 and TRBJ2-1, with TRBD2 matching over 10 bases. CDR1 and CDR2 from the germline V gene are MNHNY and SVGAGI (reference sequence). The V and J ends lost 5 bases and 3 bases, in that order; junction bases with no gene match: 4. This CDR3 has 15 residues. CDR3 DNA: TGTGCCAGCAGTAAGGGGACTAGCGACTACAATGAGCAGTTCTTC. Its protein is CASSKGTSDYNEQFF.

The chain couples TRBV14 to TRBJ2-1; TRBD1 matches 7 bases. From germline, CDR1 is SGHDN and CDR2 FVKESK. The CDR3 runs to 17 residues. J was trimmed by 10 bases and V by 1 base; bases with no gene match: 16. The CDR3 here is CASSQASGTATGREQFF. CDR3 nucleotide sequence: TGTGCCAGCAGCCAAGCCTCCGGGACAGCTACCGGTAGGGAGCAGTTCTTC.

This chain links TRBV29-1 with TRBJ2-1, with TRBD2 matching over 11 bases. V was clipped by 3 bases and J by 1 base; unmatched bases: 5. CDR3 length: 16 residues. Germline CDR1 and CDR2: SQVTM and ANQGSEA. The CDR3 reads CSVEQLAGVSYNEQFF. In DNA form, the CDR3 reads TGCAGCGTTGAGCAACTAGCGGGAGTGTCCTACAATGAGCAGTTCTTC.

The chain recombines TRBV3-1 with TRBJ2-1, with TRBD1 matching over 10 bases. After removal of 8 bases from V and 2 bases from J, the junction contained 3 bases not matched to a gene. The CDR3 is 14 amino acids. Germline loops: CDR1 LGHDT, CDR2 YNNKEL (reference sequence). This CDR3 is CASGDRGAYNEQFF. CDR3 bases: TGTGCCAGCGGGGACAGGGGCGCCTACAATGAGCAGTTCTTC.

This clonotype was detected only once. V and J are TRBV7-2 and TRBJ2-1; TRBD2 matches at 9 bases. The ends lost 3 bases at V and 6 bases at J; junction bases unmatched: 9. Germline CDR1 is SGHTA and CDR2 is FQGNSA. The CDR3 has 16 residues. This chain's CDR3 is CASSFPSGRPSNEQFF. The CDR3 DNA reads as TGTGCCAGCAGCTTTCCAAGCGGGAGGCCCTCCAATGAGCAGTTCTTC.

The chain couples TRBV20-1 to TRBJ1-2; 7 positions match TRBD1. Looked up from germline, CDR1 is DFQATT and CDR2 is SNEGSKA (reference sequence). With V trimmed by 5 bases and J by 2 bases, 5 bases remained unmatched. The CDR3 consists of 13 residues. CDR3 sequence (DNA): TGCAGTGCTCCTCCGACAGGGAACTATGGCTACACCTTC. Protein sequence: CSAPPTGNYGYTF.

A few counts support this clonotype. The chain's CDR3 is CSARFEMRAGETQYF. The CDR3 region has the DNA TGCAGTGCTAGATTCGAGATGAGGGCGGGTGAGACCCAGTACTTC. This chain joins TRBV20-1 and TRBJ2-5; TRBD2 might be the D (5 bases). Trimming removed 2 bases at V and 5 bases at J, with 18 bases between. The CDR3 sequence is 15 residues long. Germline lookup yields CDR1 DFQATT and CDR2 SNEGSKA (reference sequence).

The V gene is TRBV7-2, the J gene TRBJ2-3; D is unresolved. CDR1 and CDR2 (germline): SGHTA, FQGNSA. The CDR3 consists of 14 residues. With 0 bases removed from V and 1 base from J, the gap between germline ends came to 5 bases. CDR3 DNA sequence: TGTGCCAGCAGCTTAGCGTGGCGCACAGATACGCAGTATTTT. It is translated as CASSLAWRTDTQYF.

The V and J genes are TRBV6-1 and TRBJ2-2; TRBD1 is a possible D gene (5 bases). Trimming stripped 3 bases from V and 5 bases from J, with 16 bases between. Germline V gene lookup returns CDR1 MNHNS and CDR2 SASEGT. CDR3 length equals 16 residues. CDR3 sequence reads: CASSDRPARVTGELFF. CDR3 DNA: TGTGCCAGCAGTGATCGCCCCGCCAGGGTTACCGGGGAGCTGTTTTTT.

The V gene is TRBV4-3, the J gene TRBJ1-1; TRBD1 matches 10 bases. Germline lookup yields CDR1 LGHNA and CDR2 YSLEER. The V gene end was trimmed by 4 bases and the J gene end by 9 bases; junction bases not matched to a gene: 5. This CDR3 is 13 amino acids long. The CDR3: CASSPGTGEQAFF. The CDR3 nucleotides are TGCGCCAGCAGCCCGGGGACAGGGGAGCAAGCTTTCTTT.

V gene TRBV2 combines with J gene TRBJ1-2, with D unresolved. Germline V gene lookup returns CDR1 SNHLY and CDR2 FYNNEI. The CDR3 sequence is 13 residues long. Trimming left V 2 bases short and J 3 bases short, with 7 bases between. DNA for the CDR3: TGTGCCAGCAGTGAAAAGGCCTACTATGGCTACACCTTC. Its translation: CASSEKAYYGYTF.

This clonotype occurred a few times. This sequence may be a read error, since a much larger clone differs from it by one base. CDR3 residues: CASSDERAKETQYF. CDR3 DNA sequence: TGTGCCAGCAGTGACGAGCGGGCTAAAGAGACCCAGTACTTC. The J gene is TRBJ2-5, the V gene TRBV6-6, with TRBD2 as a possible D gene (6 bases). V was cut by 5 bases and J by 3 bases, with 13 bases left in between. The CDR3 consists of 14 residues. Germline CDR1 and CDR2: MNHNY and SVGAGI (reference sequence).

A few counts support this clonotype. The rearrangement uses TRBV7-2 and TRBJ2-7; 8 bases match TRBD2. The germline CDR1 and CDR2 sequences are SGHTA and FQGNSA. The CDR3 spans 17 residues. Trimming took 1 base from V and 2 from J; bases not matched to a gene: 10. In DNA form, the CDR3 reads TGTGCCAGCAGCTTAGTGGGCGCCGGGACTAGTGCCTACGAGCAGTACTTC. Translated, it gives CASSLVGAGTSAYEQYF.

CDR3 amino acids: CASSLLANQETQYF. The CDR3 nucleotides read TGTGCCAGCAGCTTACTAGCGAACCAAGAGACCCAGTACTTC. The chain links TRBV7-3 to TRBJ2-5; TRBD2 is a possible D gene (6 bases). CDR3 length equals 14 residues. Trimming shortened V by 2 bases and J by 0 bases, and 7 bases separated the two germline ends. In germline, CDR1 is SGHTA, CDR2 FQGTGA.

V gene TRBV4-3 combines with J gene TRBJ1-2; a weak D match, TRBD1 (5 bases). V lost 1 base and J lost 4, with 10 bases in between. CDR3 length: 14 amino acids. Germline assignment: CDR1 LGHNA and CDR2 YSLEER. For the CDR3, the DNA is TGCGCCAGCAGCCAAGCAGGGCACCGCTATGGCTACACCTTC. Protein sequence: CASSQAGHRYGYTF.

The chain's CDR3 is CASSREQTGGSRYF. As DNA, the CDR3 is TGTGCCAGCAGCCGCGAGCAGACAGGGGGCTCGAGGTACTTC. The gene calls are TRBV4-2 and TRBJ2-5; TRBD1 agrees at 10 bases. CDR1 is LGHNA, CDR2 YNFKEQ, per germline. V was pared by 4 bases and J by 13 bases, with 12 bases of the junction left unmatched. The CDR3 contains 14 residues.

The rearrangement links TRBV6-1 to TRBJ2-5; possibly TRBD1 or TRBD2 for D (6 bases each). Germline V lookup: CDR1 MNHNS, CDR2 SASEGT. The length of the CDR3 is 15 residues. Trimming took 2 bases from V and 4 from J, leaving 14 bases between them. The DNA for the CDR3 is TGTGCCAGCAGTGAATCGCCTTGGGGGGCAGAGACCCAGTACTTC. Amino acids: CASSESPWGAETQYF.

V usage is TRBV4-2 and J usage is TRBJ2-6; D call uncertain. Trimming pared 1 base from V and 1 base from J, leaving 8 bases between. The CDR3 runs 16 residues. Germline CDR1 reads LGHNA; CDR2 reads YNFKEQ. The CDR3 DNA follows: TGTGCCAGCAGCCAAGTAACGGTATCTGGGGCCAACGTCCTGACTTTC. Translation: CASSQVTVSGANVLTF.

This clonotype was observed a single time. The chain links TRBV3-1 to TRBJ2-1; D is possibly TRBD2 (6 bases). The germline V gene has CDR1 LGHDT and CDR2 YNNKEL (reference sequence). Trimming took 1 base from V and 12 from J, leaving 25 bases between them. The CDR3 runs 17 residues. The CDR3 loop is CASSQVVFGRTGHGQFF. CDR3 coding DNA: TGTGCCAGCAGCCAAGTGGTATTCGGGAGAACAGGCCATGGGCAGTTCTTC.

This clonotype was observed a handful of times. The V gene is TRBV6-5, the J gene TRBJ2-1; D unresolved. Germline V gene lookup returns CDR1 MNHEY and CDR2 SVGAGI. The CDR3 totals 11 residues. V was cut by 1 base and J by 8 bases, with 3 bases left in between. The CDR3 region has the DNA TGTGCCAGCAGTTACTTATATGAGCAGTTCTTC. The encoded protein is CASSYLYEQFF.

To note about this clonotype: The junction departs from the called germline gene at one end, perhaps through a read error. This chain connects TRBV5-1 to TRBJ1-3; D might be TRBD1 (6 bases). The germline CDR1 and CDR2 sequences are SGHRS and YFSETQ. The CDR3 loop spans 14 amino acids. The CDR3 sequence is CAGSRDISGNTIYF. The CDR3 nucleotides are TGCGCCGGCAGCCGGGACATCTCTGGAAACACCATATATTTT.

The chain has TRBV6-5 and TRBJ2-3, with D unresolved. The ends were cut back, 9 bases at V and 4 bases at J, with 14 bases in the middle. The CDR3 covers 13 residues. The germline V gene has CDR1 MNHEY and CDR2 SVGAGI. The CDR3 region has the DNA TGTGCCAGTAGGGTGGGTGGAGCAGATACGCAGTATTTT. Protein sequence: CASRVGGADTQYF.

A word on this clonotype: The junction shows a germline mismatch at one end, possibly a read error. V usage is TRBV3-1 and J usage is TRBJ2-7; D might be TRBD1 or TRBD2, each matching 5 bases. The length of the CDR3 is 14 residues. In germline, CDR1 is LGHDT, CDR2 YNNKEL (reference sequence). The CDR3 coding sequence is TGCGCCAGCAGCGACCGGGGCAGGGACTACGAGCAGTACTTC. Translation gives CASSDRGRDYEQYF.

In its sample, this clonotype was seen a few times. V usage is TRBV20-1 and J usage is TRBJ2-3, with unresolved D. This CDR3 is built from 12 residues. Germline assignment: CDR1 DFQATT and CDR2 SNEGSKA (reference sequence). The V gene lost 4 bases and the J gene lost 1 base, with 6 bases spanning the gap. The CDR3 region has the DNA TGCAGTGCTACCACTGGCACAGATACGCAGTATTTT. As protein: CSATTGTDTQYF.